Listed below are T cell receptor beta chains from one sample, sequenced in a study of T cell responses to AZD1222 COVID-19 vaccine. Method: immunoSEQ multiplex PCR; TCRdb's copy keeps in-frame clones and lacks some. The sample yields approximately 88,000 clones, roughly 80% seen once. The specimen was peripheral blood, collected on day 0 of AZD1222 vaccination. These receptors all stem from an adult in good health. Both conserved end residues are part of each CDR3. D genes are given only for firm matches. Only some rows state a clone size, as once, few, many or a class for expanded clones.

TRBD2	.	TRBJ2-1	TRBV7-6	CASTSSLTSGKKINEQFF	TGTGCCAGCACAAGCAGCTTGACTAGCGGGAAGAAAATCAATGAGCAGTTCTTC
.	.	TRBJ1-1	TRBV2	CASSAGSAGREAFF	TGTGCCAGCAGTGCAGGGTCCGCGGGGAGGGAAGCTTTCTTT
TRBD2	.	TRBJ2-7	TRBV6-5	CASSPNRLAAYEQYF	TGTGCCAGCAGTCCCAACCGACTAGCTGCCTACGAGCAGTACTTC
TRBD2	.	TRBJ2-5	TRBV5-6	CASSLGLAGWETQYF	TGTGCCAGCAGCCTGGGCTTAGCGGGATGGGAGACCCAGTACTTC
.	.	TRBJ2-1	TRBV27	CASRPWSYNEQFF	TGTGCCAGCAGACCTTGGTCCTACAATGAGCAGTTCTTC
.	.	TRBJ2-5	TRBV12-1	CASSLSSGRASKTQYF	TGTGCCAGCAGCCTTTCTAGCGGGAGGGCCTCGAAGACCCAGTACTTC
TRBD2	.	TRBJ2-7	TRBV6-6	CASSYGTSGSYEQYF	TGTGCCAGCAGTTACGGGACTAGCGGGAGCTACGAGCAGTACTTC
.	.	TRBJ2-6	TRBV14	CASSQEITYSGANVLTF	TGTGCCAGCAGCCAAGAGATCACCTACTCTGGGGCCAACGTCCTGACTTTC
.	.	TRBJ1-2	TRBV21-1	CASSKEGTGGLPNYGYTF	TGTGCCAGCAGCAAAGAGGGGACAGGGGGCCTTCCTAACTATGGCTACACCTTC
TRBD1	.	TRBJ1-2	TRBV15	CATSRDRVRGFDGYTF	TGTGCCACCAGCAGAGATAGGGTCAGGGGGTTTGATGGCTACACCTTC
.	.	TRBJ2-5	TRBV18	CASSPIAGETQYF	TGTGCCAGCTCACCAATTGCGGGGGAGACCCAGTACTTC
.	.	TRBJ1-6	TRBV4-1	CASSQEGQGSSYNSPLHF	TGCGCCAGCAGCCAAGAGGGCCAGGGGAGCTCCTATAATTCACCCCTCCACTTT
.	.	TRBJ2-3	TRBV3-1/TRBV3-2	CASSQDWSDTQYF	TGTGCCAGCAGCCAAGACTGGTCAGATACGCAGTATTTT
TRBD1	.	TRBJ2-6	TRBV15	CATGTGHSGANVLTF	TGTGCCACGGGGACAGGGCACTCTGGGGCCAACGTCCTGACTTTC
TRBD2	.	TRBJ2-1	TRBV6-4	CASSDGTSGNEQFF	TGTGCCAGCAGTGACGGGACTAGCGGGAATGAGCAGTTCTTC
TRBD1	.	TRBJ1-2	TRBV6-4	CASSVKTGANYGYTF	TGTGCCAGCAGTGTTAAGACAGGGGCGAACTATGGCTACACCTTC
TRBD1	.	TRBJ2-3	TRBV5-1	CASSHTPGQGVYTDTQYF	TGCGCCAGCAGCCATACCCCGGGACAGGGGGTTTACACAGATACGCAGTATTTT
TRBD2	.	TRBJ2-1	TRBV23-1	CASSPAPREGSYNEQFF	TGCGCCAGCAGTCCAGCCCCTCGGGAGGGGTCTTACAATGAGCAGTTCTTC
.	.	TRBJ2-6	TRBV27	CASSSGRTAGAGANVLTF	TGTGCCAGCAGTTCGGGGCGGACAGCTGGTGCTGGGGCCAACGTCCTGACTTTC
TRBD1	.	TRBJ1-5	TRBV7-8	CASSLGYQGGRGNQPQHF	TGTGCCAGCAGCTTAGGATACCAGGGGGGAAGGGGCAATCAGCCCCAGCATTTT
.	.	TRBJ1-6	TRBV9	CASSVGHDSPLHF	TGTGCCAGCAGCGTAGGACACGATTCACCCCTCCACTTT
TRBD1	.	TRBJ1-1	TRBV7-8	CASSLAGTGGKNTEAFF	TGTGCCAGCAGCTTAGCAGGGACAGGGGGAAAAAACACTGAAGCTTTCTTT
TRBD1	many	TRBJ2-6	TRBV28	CASSRGQGQVGANVLTF	TGTGCCAGCAGTAGGGGACAGGGCCAGGTGGGGGCCAACGTCCTGACTTTC